This TCR beta chain was captured by sequencing in a study of T-cell reconstitution after alpha-beta-depleted transplantation in children. Study observations and caveats: Newly produced T cells mostly provided counts and TCRbeta diversity after one year, as hyperexpanded clones declined. In patients about two months after transplant, alpha-beta T cells reportedly arose from several hundred expanded graft clones. Surviving recipient T cells and thymic progenitors accounted for the high day-60 TCRbeta diversity observed in some patients.

The CDR3 spans 17 residues. Between the trimmed V and J ends, which lost 7 bases and 1 base, there was a span of 20 bases. This clonotype was seen a handful of times. The target antigen is unknown. Preparation of the TCRbeta library involved a method that used unique molecular identifiers. TCRdb reprocessed the PCR reads with MiXCR, giving one entry per CDR3 protein. The repertoire has 500,000 to 650,000 distinct CDR3 sequences, 13% of them found once; the top ten carry over 2%. V usage is TRBV12-3 or TRBV12-4 and J usage is TRBJ1-5, with D possibly matching TRBD1 (6 bases). Material: PBMCs, mostly from graft donor cells, obtained 360 days after TCRalphabeta/CD19-depleted stem cell transplant. The receptor was derived from a male patient younger than 18 who had a stem cell transplant for acute myeloid leukemia, so the T cells may come from the graft donor. The CDR3 reads CASTSWVGGGSNQPQHF. CDR3 nucleotides: TGTGCCAGCACCTCGTGGGTGGGAGGGGGGAGCAATCAGCCCCAGCATTTT.